This passage covers 20 T cell receptor beta chains from one sample sequenced in a study of blood T cells in healthy people across ages (dated by TCRdb to 2014 to 2015). Library prep was done by 5' RACE. The data were produced on an Illumina HiSeq 2500. The second PCR ran for about 6 to 11 cycles and used a J-beta primer mix along with a sample-barcoded 5' primer. TCRdb itself trimmed the public reads at Q25 with fastp, ran MiXCR and retained productive beta chains. Each entry is one CDR3 protein sequence, shown with its most common DNA and genes. The sample contains approximately 900,000 distinct CDR3 sequences, almost 30% of them found a single time. The biggest ten clones account for roughly a tenth of the sample. This sample was also put to use in a study of T cells of mothers and their children.

Sequences were obtained from blood. These receptors came from a woman aged 40 to 50 in good health.

Ten or more counts support this clonotype. The rearrangement uses TRBV11-2 and TRBJ2-7; TRBD1 matches at 7 bases. Germline lookup yields CDR1 SGHAT and CDR2 FQNNGV. The CDR3 is 15 residues long. The J segment lost 4 bases and the V segment lost 5 bases, leaving 11 bases of the junction unmatched. CDR3 amino acids: CASSPSGGQKYEQYF. The CDR3 DNA reads as TGTGCCAGCAGCCCTTCTGGGGGACAGAAATACGAGCAGTACTTC.

The chain joins TRBV10-3 to TRBJ1-1; TRBD1 agrees at 9 bases. In germline, CDR1 is ENHRY, CDR2 SYGVKD. CDR3 length: 14 amino acids. J lost 5 bases, V lost 3 bases, and 4 bases had no gene match. Written as DNA, the CDR3 is TGTGCCATCAGTGAAGCCGGACAGGGGACTGAAGCTTTCTTT. It encodes CAISEAGQGTEAFF.

The rearrangement joins TRBV3-1 to TRBJ2-1, with D unresolved. Germline assignment: CDR1 LGHDT and CDR2 YNNKEL (reference sequence). V lost 8 bases and J lost 5, with 16 bases in between. The length of the CDR3 is 14 residues. CDR3 residues: CASQAGSRNNEQFF. CDR3 bases: TGTGCCAGCCAAGCCGGCAGTAGGAACAATGAGCAGTTCTTC.

This clonotype was counted ten times or more. The rearrangement links TRBV7-2 to TRBJ2-3; D unclear. Germline CDR1 is SGHTA and CDR2 is FQGNSA. Trimming removed 1 base at V and 4 bases at J, with 9 bases between. The CDR3 has 14 amino acids. CDR3 DNA: TGTGCCAGCAGCTTAGAAGCGATCTCAGATACGCAGTATTTT. Its protein is CASSLEAISDTQYF.

There are a few counts of this clonotype. The J gene is TRBJ1-1, the V gene TRBV30; the D is unclear. Germline CDR1 GTSNPN, CDR2 SVGIG (reference sequence). The CDR3 length is 12 residues. Trimming shortened V by 2 bases and J by 5 bases, and 9 bases separated the two germline ends. In nucleotides, the CDR3 is TGTGCCTGGAGTACAGTAGGTACTGAAGCTTTCTTT. Encoded protein: CAWSTVGTEAFF. The complete variable domain, with remaining parts taken from reference TRBV30 and TRBJ1-1, reads SQTIHQWPATLVQPVGSPLSLECTVEGTSNPNLYWYRQAAGRGLQLLFYSVGIGQISSEVPQNLSASRPQDRQFILSSKKLLLSDSGFYLCAWSTVGTEAFFGQGTRLTVV.

At least ten counts were recorded for this clonotype. CDR3 protein: CSARASAGAAKNIQYF. As DNA, the CDR3 is TGCAGTGCTAGGGCCTCAGCGGGGGCAGCCAAAAACATTCAGTACTTC. The J gene is TRBJ2-4, the V gene TRBV20-1, with TRBD2 identical over 8 bases. The J segment lost 0 bases and the V segment lost 3 bases, leaving 7 bases of the junction unmatched. This CDR3 has 16 residues. Germline V gives CDR1 DFQATT, CDR2 SNEGSKA (reference sequence).

Worth noting for this clonotype: One junction end disagrees with the germline gene, perhaps due to a read error. The chain combines TRBV5-1 with TRBJ1-6; D may be TRBD1 (6 bases). This CDR3 region has 14 residues. Germline-derived CDR1 and CDR2 are SGHRS and YFSETQ. CDR3 DNA sequence: TGCGCCAGCAGCTCCCGACAGGAAAATTCGCCCCTCCACTTT. Its protein is CASSSRQENSPLHF. Full variable domain (missing parts from reference TRBV5-1 and TRBJ1-6): KAGVTQTPRYLIKTRGQQVTLSCSPISGHRSVSWYQQTPGQGLQFLFEYFSETQRNKGNFPGRFSGRQFSNSRSEMNVSTLELGDSALYLCASSSRQENSPLHFGNGTRLTVT.

There are a few counts of this clonotype. The rearrangement joins TRBV12-3 or TRBV12-4 to TRBJ2-7; 9 bases are shared with TRBD1. V was clipped by 1 base and J by 7 bases; unmatched bases: 17. The CDR3 is 18 amino acids. The CDR3 is CASSLVNGVRQGVEEQYF. CDR3 DNA sequence: TGTGCCAGCAGTTTAGTTAATGGGGTTCGACAGGGGGTTGAAGAGCAGTACTTC.

In the case of this clonotype: A much larger clone sits a single nucleotide away, making a read error possible. V is TRBV29-1 and J is TRBJ2-2, with 9 bases identical to TRBD1. The CDR3 consists of 14 residues. In germline, CDR1 is SQVTM, CDR2 ANQGSEA. In DNA, the CDR3 is TGCAGCGTTGAAGGGACAGGGGACACCGGGGAGCGGTTTTTT. Residues: CSVEGTGDTGERFF.

This clonotype was counted a few times. CDR3 in DNA: TGCAGTGCTAGCCGGGGCGAGATAAAAGAGACCCAGTACTTC. Translated, it gives CSASRGEIKETQYF. The genes are TRBV20-1 and TRBJ2-5, with D perhaps being TRBD1 or TRBD2 (5 bases each). Per the germline V gene, CDR1 is DFQATT and CDR2 is SNEGSKA (reference sequence). V lost 3 bases to trimming and J lost 3 bases, with 14 bases between them. This CDR3 contains 14 residues.

V is TRBV10-3 and J is TRBJ1-1; tentatively, D is TRBD1 (6 bases). V lost 5 bases to trimming and J lost 1 base, with 11 bases between them. Germline CDR1 is ENHRY and CDR2 is SYGVKD. The CDR3 length is 14 residues. CDR3 protein: CAISTDRKNTEAFF. CDR3 in DNA: TGTGCCATCAGTACCGACAGGAAGAACACTGAAGCTTTCTTT.

This clonotype was counted only a few times. The chain employs TRBV25-1 and TRBJ2-7; 7 bases map to TRBD2. Germline V gene data show CDR1 as MGHDK and CDR2 as SYGVNS. Germline trimming cut 4 bases from V and 5 bases from J; bases unmatched to any gene: 17. There are 17 residues in the CDR3. CDR3 bases: TGTGCCAGCAGTGGATCAACCACTCAGCGGGGTCGACACGAGCAGTACTTC. Translated: CASSGSTTQRGRHEQYF.

The gene calls are TRBV5-1 and TRBJ2-3; 12 bases align to TRBD2. The germline gives CDR1 SGHRS, CDR2 YFSETQ. The length of the CDR3 is 18 residues. V gave up 0 bases and J gave up 6 bases; unmatched junction bases: 11. The CDR3 coding sequence is TGCGCCAGCAGCTTGGCCGTGACTAGCGGGGGCCGCATTGATACGCAGTATTTT. It specifies CASSLAVTSGGRIDTQYF.

The chain combines TRBV4-2 with TRBJ2-5; possibly TRBD2 for D (7 bases). The CDR3 contains 14 residues. Germline CDR1 LGHNA, CDR2 YNFKEQ. The V end lost 5 bases, the J end lost 4 bases, and 14 bases lay between the germline ends. The CDR3, as DNA: TGTGCCAGCAGCAAGGGGGAGGGACGAGAGACCCAGTACTTC. This codes for CASSKGEGRETQYF.

This clonotype has a handful of counts. This chain uses TRBV6-1 with TRBJ2-7, with D perhaps TRBD2 (6 bases). Germline V CDR1 and CDR2: MNHNS, SASEGT. Deletions cut 4 bases from V and 3 bases from J, with 28 bases between. The CDR3 covers 19 residues. For the CDR3, the DNA is TGTGCCAGCAGTGCCCAGGGACGGGGGTTTTTCGATCGTGTCTACGAGCAGTACTTC. Protein: CASSAQGRGFFDRVYEQYF.

This clonotype appeared many times. The chain uses TRBV7-2 and TRBJ2-7; D call uncertain. The germline V gene has CDR1 SGHTA and CDR2 FQGNSA. The CDR3 totals 14 residues. V was pared by 4 bases and J by 0 bases, with 10 bases between. The DNA of the CDR3 is TGTGCCAGCAGCTCCCTCACCAGCTCCTACGAGCAGTACTTC. Translating it yields CASSSLTSSYEQYF. Based on the CDR3 plus reference TRBV7-2 and TRBJ2-7, the full variable domain is GAGVSQSPSNKVTEKGKDVELRCDPISGHTALYWYRQSLGQGLEFLIYFQGNSAPDKSGLPSDRFSAERTGGSVSTLTIQRTQQEDSAVYLCASSSLTSSYEQYFGPGTRLTVT.

This clonotype was detected a few times. The chain uses TRBV20-1 and TRBJ2-1; weak D call: TRBD1 (6 bases). There are 16 residues in the CDR3. Germline-derived CDR1 and CDR2 are DFQATT and SNEGSKA (reference sequence). Trimming cost V 3 bases and J 6 bases, with 21 bases left between them. CDR3 residues: CSASGVHRARGNEQFF. The DNA of the CDR3 is TGCAGTGCTAGCGGAGTTCACAGGGCCCGGGGCAATGAGCAGTTCTTC.

This clonotype was counted ten times or more. V gene TRBV28 combines with J gene TRBJ1-5; tentatively, D is TRBD1 (5 bases). CDR1 is MDHEN and CDR2 is SYDVKM in the germline V gene. This CDR3 has 13 amino acids. Trimming removed 5 bases from V and 7 bases from J, with 12 bases in between. The CDR3: CASSEDIKQPQHF. The CDR3 DNA is TGTGCCAGCAGTGAGGACATCAAACAGCCCCAGCATTTT.

The chain joins TRBV20-1 to TRBJ2-3; possible D gene TRBD2, 5 bases. Germline V lookup: CDR1 DFQATT, CDR2 SNEGSKA (reference sequence). V was trimmed by 6 bases and J by 2 bases, leaving 12 bases between them. The CDR3 is 13 residues long. The CDR3 coding sequence is TGCAGTGCATCATTGCGGGCCACAGATACGCAGTATTTT. Residues: CSASLRATDTQYF.

In regard to this clonotype: A read error may produce the germline difference seen at one junction end. V gene TRBV3-1 combines with J gene TRBJ1-2, with D tentatively TRBD1 (5 bases). The CDR3 covers 16 residues. From germline, CDR1 is LGHDT and CDR2 YNNKEL (reference sequence). CDR3 sequence: CASSQVAGGLNYGYIF. The CDR3 DNA is TGTGCCAGCAGCCAAGTTGCGGGGGGACTCAACTATGGCTACATCTTC. The full variable domain, completed using reference TRBV3-1 and TRBJ1-2, is DTAVSQTPKYLVTQMGNDKSIKCEQNLGHDTMYWYKQDSKKFLKIMFSYNNKELIINETVPNRFSPKSPDKAHLNLHINSLELGDSAVYFCASSQVAGGLNYGYIFGSGTRLTVV.